The source of this T cell receptor (beta chain) is a study of T cell responses to AZD1222 COVID-19 vaccine. About the research overall: Pooling covered second doses at about 4 or about 12 weeks. General study results and limits: Spike-wide vaccine-associated CD4 TCRs dominated at 160-218 and 743-854. The repertoires were collected only after the peak T cell response. Donor demographics were predominantly white British with a female majority; clonal diversity may be underestimated.

Generated by immunoSEQ multiplex PCR, the TCRdb table keeps only in-frame clones and is missing some. The profile shows approximately 100,000 clones, about 91% of them singletons. Regarding this clone: Its antigen is currently unknown.

Trimming at V came to 0 bases and at J to 4 bases, leaving 4 bases not matched to a gene. Germline V gives CDR1 SGDLS, CDR2 YYNGEE. The CDR3 length is 16 residues. This chain links TRBV9 with TRBJ2-3, with 11 bases identical to TRBD2. This specimen consisted of peripheral blood, obtained on day 0 of AZD1222 vaccination. This TCR was recovered from an adult in good health. In DNA form, the CDR3 reads TGTGCCAGCAGCGTAGGCGGGACTAGCGGATCAGATACGCAGTATTTT. The encoded protein is CASSVGGTSGSDTQYF. Based on the CDR3 plus reference TRBV9 and TRBJ2-3, the full variable domain is DSGVTQTPKHLITATGQRVTLRCSPRSGDLSVYWYQQSLDQGLQFLIQYYNGEERAKGNILERFSAQQFPDLHSELNLSSLELGDSALYFCASSVGGTSGSDTQYFGPGTRLTVL.